This is a list of T cell receptor beta chains from one sample in a study of cytomegalovirus exposure and HLA in healthy donors. Data came from immunoSEQ multiplex PCR; TCRdb stores just in-frame clones and leaves some out. Of about 110,000 clones in the sample, about 80% were seen once. Sequencing was performed on PBMCs. These receptors originate from a female donor in good health and CMV-seropositive. The CDR3 runs from the conserved cysteine through the conserved F or W. The order of the fields is clone size, J gene, V gene, D gene, CDR3 protein, CDR3 DNA. A D gene is named only where the DNA matches it firmly. Clone sizes are given selectively: once, few, many, or a class where the clone is expanded.

clone_size: -
j_call: TRBJ2-5
v_call: TRBV4-1
d_call: TRBD2
cdr3_aa: CASRRLAGDRGAQYF
cdr3_nt: TGCGCCAGCAGGCGACTAGCGGGAGATCGGGGGGCCCAGTACTTC

clone_size: -
j_call: TRBJ1-4
v_call: TRBV4-2
d_call: TRBD1
cdr3_aa: CASSQEGDRGEKLFF
cdr3_nt: TGTGCCAGCAGCCAAGAAGGGGACAGGGGGGAAAAACTGTTTTTT

clone_size: few
j_call: TRBJ1-2
v_call: TRBV7-2
d_call: -
cdr3_aa: CASSLERVGAYGYTF
cdr3_nt: TGTGCCAGCAGCTTAGAGAGGGTTGGTGCCTATGGCTACACCTTC

clone_size: once
j_call: TRBJ2-1
v_call: TRBV5-1
d_call: TRBD2
cdr3_aa: CASSLGGRTSGYNEQFF
cdr3_nt: TGCGCCAGCAGCTTGGGGGGGCGGACTAGCGGCTACAATGAGCAGTTCTTC

clone_size: -
j_call: TRBJ2-7
v_call: TRBV7-8
d_call: TRBD2
cdr3_aa: CASSPATGTRDYEQYF
cdr3_nt: TGTGCCAGCAGCCCAGCGACCGGGACTAGGGACTACGAGCAGTACTTC

clone_size: once
j_call: TRBJ2-4
v_call: TRBV5-1
d_call: TRBD1
cdr3_aa: CASSLGGQTNIQYF
cdr3_nt: TGCGCCAGCAGCTTGGGGGGACAGACAAACATTCAGTACTTC

clone_size: -
j_call: TRBJ2-5
v_call: TRBV18
d_call: -
cdr3_aa: CASSRTLQETQYF
cdr3_nt: TGTGCCAGCTCTCGGACACTACAAGAGACCCAGTACTTC

clone_size: -
j_call: TRBJ1-6
v_call: TRBV7-2
d_call: TRBD1
cdr3_aa: CASSSDRNSPLHF
cdr3_nt: TGTGCCAGCAGCTCGGACAGGAATTCACCCCTCCACTTT

clone_size: -
j_call: TRBJ2-7
v_call: TRBV28
d_call: -
cdr3_aa: CASGSEGVGLGEQYF
cdr3_nt: TGTGCCAGCGGATCGGAGGGTGTTGGACTCGGGGAGCAGTACTTC

clone_size: -
j_call: TRBJ2-3
v_call: TRBV2
d_call: TRBD2
cdr3_aa: CASRVRTSPPDTQYF
cdr3_nt: TGTGCCAGCAGGGTCCGGACTAGTCCTCCCGATACGCAGTATTTT

clone_size: -
j_call: TRBJ2-7
v_call: TRBV30
d_call: -
cdr3_aa: CAWSVGSPYEQYF
cdr3_nt: TGTGCCTGGAGTGTGGGCAGTCCCTACGAGCAGTACTTC

clone_size: -
j_call: TRBJ2-1
v_call: TRBV15
d_call: TRBD2
cdr3_aa: CATSRAGTSGTDEQFF
cdr3_nt: TGTGCCACCAGCAGAGCAGGGACTAGCGGAACAGATGAGCAGTTCTTC

clone_size: -
j_call: TRBJ1-6
v_call: TRBV4-2
d_call: -
cdr3_aa: CASSQEGDPPTPLHF
cdr3_nt: TGTGCCAGCAGCCAAGAGGGCGATCCCCCGACACCCCTCCACTTT

clone_size: once
j_call: TRBJ2-7
v_call: TRBV11-2
d_call: -
cdr3_aa: CASSLDHTGDEQYF
cdr3_nt: TGTGCCAGCAGCTTAGATCATACCGGGGACGAGCAGTACTTC

clone_size: -
j_call: TRBJ1-1
v_call: TRBV5-5
d_call: -
cdr3_aa: CASSLTVNTEAFF
cdr3_nt: TGTGCCAGCAGCTTGACAGTGAACACTGAAGCTTTCTTT

clone_size: -
j_call: TRBJ2-7
v_call: TRBV2
d_call: -
cdr3_aa: CASSEASHRVFLEQYF
cdr3_nt: TGTGCCAGCAGTGAAGCGTCCCACAGGGTGTTTCTCGAGCAGTACTTC

clone_size: -
j_call: TRBJ2-2
v_call: TRBV5-4
d_call: -
cdr3_aa: CASSFAVTGELFF
cdr3_nt: TGTGCCAGCAGCTTCGCAGTCACCGGGGAGCTGTTTTTT

clone_size: -
j_call: TRBJ2-2
v_call: TRBV9
d_call: -
cdr3_aa: CASSKDSSNTGELFF
cdr3_nt: TGTGCCAGCAGCAAAGACAGTTCGAACACCGGGGAGCTGTTTTTT

clone_size: -
j_call: TRBJ2-7
v_call: TRBV28
d_call: TRBD1
cdr3_aa: CASSLVGRGLIYEQYF
cdr3_nt: TGTGCCAGCAGTTTAGTTGGCAGGGGGCTAATTTACGAGCAGTACTTC

clone_size: -
j_call: TRBJ1-5
v_call: TRBV5-6
d_call: -
cdr3_aa: CASSPYNRNQPQHF
cdr3_nt: TGTGCCAGCAGCCCCTATAACAGGAATCAGCCCCAGCATTTT

clone_size: -
j_call: TRBJ1-1
v_call: TRBV11-2
d_call: -
cdr3_aa: CASSLDPSGNTEAFF
cdr3_nt: TGTGCCAGCAGCTTAGATCCCTCAGGGAACACTGAAGCTTTCTTT

clone_size: -
j_call: TRBJ1-1
v_call: TRBV6-1
d_call: -
cdr3_aa: CASSVLYNVREAFF
cdr3_nt: TGTGCCAGCAGTGTTTTATACAACGTACGAGAAGCTTTCTTT

clone_size: -
j_call: TRBJ1-1
v_call: TRBV10-3
d_call: -
cdr3_aa: CAISEIVNTEAFF
cdr3_nt: TGTGCCATCAGTGAGATAGTGAACACTGAAGCTTTCTTT

clone_size: -
j_call: TRBJ1-4
v_call: TRBV28
d_call: -
cdr3_aa: CASSLSGPQRFF
cdr3_nt: TGTGCCAGCAGTCTCAGTGGGCCCCAACGGTTTTTT

clone_size: -
j_call: TRBJ2-6
v_call: TRBV19
d_call: -
cdr3_aa: CASSLLSRANVLTF
cdr3_nt: TGTGCCAGTAGTCTCCTTAGTAGGGCCAACGTCCTGACTTTC

clone_size: -
j_call: TRBJ2-1
v_call: TRBV30
d_call: -
cdr3_aa: CAWSEAAVRQFF
cdr3_nt: TGTGCCTGGAGTGAAGCGGCCGTAAGGCAGTTCTTC

clone_size: -
j_call: TRBJ1-1
v_call: TRBV9
d_call: -
cdr3_aa: CASSVETRNTEAFF
cdr3_nt: TGTGCCAGCAGCGTAGAGACACGGAACACTGAAGCTTTCTTT

clone_size: -
j_call: TRBJ2-2
v_call: TRBV4-1
d_call: -
cdr3_aa: CASSETSNGELFF
cdr3_nt: TGCGCCAGCAGCGAGACATCAAATGGGGAGCTGTTTTTT

clone_size: -
j_call: TRBJ2-2
v_call: TRBV6-1
d_call: TRBD1
cdr3_aa: CASSVGTGAPGELFF
cdr3_nt: TGTGCCAGCAGTGTAGGGACAGGGGCGCCCGGGGAGCTGTTTTTT

clone_size: -
j_call: TRBJ2-2
v_call: TRBV5-1
d_call: TRBD1
cdr3_aa: CASSFSRGLMGELFF
cdr3_nt: TGCGCCAGCAGCTTCAGCAGGGGGCTTATGGGGGAGCTGTTTTTT

clone_size: -
j_call: TRBJ1-6
v_call: TRBV6-5
d_call: -
cdr3_aa: CASSPSWEVNSPLHF
cdr3_nt: TGTGCCAGCAGTCCTTCTTGGGAGGTGAATTCACCCCTCCACTTT

clone_size: few
j_call: TRBJ2-7
v_call: TRBV29-1
d_call: -
cdr3_aa: CSGGEGSYEQYF
cdr3_nt: TGCAGCGGGGGGGAAGGTAGCTACGAGCAGTACTTC

clone_size: -
j_call: TRBJ1-2
v_call: TRBV5-4
d_call: TRBD1
cdr3_aa: CASSKQGADNYGYTF
cdr3_nt: TGTGCCAGCAGTAAACAGGGGGCAGATAACTATGGCTACACCTTC

clone_size: once
j_call: TRBJ1-2
v_call: TRBV5-1
d_call: -
cdr3_aa: CASSLDRVDYGYTF
cdr3_nt: TGCGCCAGCAGCTTGGACAGGGTGGACTATGGCTACACCTTC

clone_size: -
j_call: TRBJ1-1
v_call: TRBV6-1
d_call: -
cdr3_aa: CASSDVAGLGRNTEAFF
cdr3_nt: TGTGCCAGCAGTGACGTGGCGGGGCTCGGGAGGAACACTGAAGCTTTCTTT

clone_size: -
j_call: TRBJ1-5
v_call: TRBV5-8
d_call: TRBD1
cdr3_aa: CASSLLLTGASNQPQHF
cdr3_nt: TGTGCCAGCAGCTTACTCCTCACAGGGGCCTCTAATCAGCCCCAGCATTTT

clone_size: -
j_call: TRBJ1-3
v_call: TRBV5-1
d_call: -
cdr3_aa: CASSSQLGGPGNTIYF
cdr3_nt: TGCGCCAGCAGTTCACAACTGGGGGGTCCTGGAAACACCATATATTTT